Only one count was recorded for the clone carrying this TCR beta chain. The CDR3 covers 15 residues. V trimming: 1 base; J trimming: 9 bases; junction bases outside the gene matches: 8. The germline CDR1 and CDR2 sequences are SEHNR and FQNEAQ (reference sequence). In the study's own analysis: Using reference gene primer amplification, nucleated cell counts were estimated. The table came from immunoSEQ multiplex PCR; TCRdb's copy has only in-frame clones and leaves some out. The V and J calls and the clone size are those of that table, but D and trimming were determined from the DNA. Counted here are 150,000 or so clones, 75% to 85% occurring once; the ten biggest clones make up around 10%. The data were obtained in a study of blood T cell repertoires in COVID-19. Study details: From T cells, B-cell-depleted T cells, or PBMCs came the material, which was cDNA or gDNA.

The Seattle patients, enrolled during active infection, were followed longitudinally. Sequenced: peripheral blood. This clonotype was obtained from a woman between 55 and 75 years old with COVID-19, enrolled during active disease. The chain combines TRBV7-9 with TRBJ2-3; 9 positions agree with TRBD1. In nucleotides, the CDR3 is TGTGCCAGCAGCTTAGTAGGGACAGGGAGAGAAACGCAGTATTTT. Residues: CASSLVGTGRETQYF.